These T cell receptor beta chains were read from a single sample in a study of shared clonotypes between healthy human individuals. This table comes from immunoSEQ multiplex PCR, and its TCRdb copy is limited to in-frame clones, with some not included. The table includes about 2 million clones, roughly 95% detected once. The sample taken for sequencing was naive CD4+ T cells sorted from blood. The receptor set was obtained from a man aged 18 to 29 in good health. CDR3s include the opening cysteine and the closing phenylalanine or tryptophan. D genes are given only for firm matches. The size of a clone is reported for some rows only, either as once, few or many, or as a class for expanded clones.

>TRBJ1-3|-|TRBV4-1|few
CASSPQVSGNTIYF
TGCGCCAGCAGCCCTCAGGTCTCTGGAAACACCATATATTTT
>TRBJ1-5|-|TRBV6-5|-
CASSYSKGGFQHF
TGTGCCAGCAGTTACTCGAAAGGGGGGTTCCAGCATTTT
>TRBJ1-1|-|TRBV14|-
CASSPQGNTEAFF
TGTGCCAGCAGCCCCCAGGGGAACACTGAAGCTTTCTTT
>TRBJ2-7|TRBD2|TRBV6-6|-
CASSTPGEGPGNEQYF
TGTGCCAGCAGTACCCCCGGGGAGGGCCCTGGGAACGAGCAGTACTTC
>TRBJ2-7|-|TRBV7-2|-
CASSLSAGSMSKYF
TGTGCCAGCAGCCTTTCGGCCGGGAGTATGTCGAAGTACTTC
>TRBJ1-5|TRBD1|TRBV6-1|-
CASLGQGVYQPQHF
TGTGCCAGCTTGGGACAGGGTGTTTACCAGCCCCAGCATTTT
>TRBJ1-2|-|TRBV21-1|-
CASTPKGGKANYGYTF
TGTGCCAGCACCCCAAAGGGCGGAAAAGCTAACTATGGCTACACCTTC
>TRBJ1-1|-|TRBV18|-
CASSPPGRVMTEAFF
TGTGCCAGCTCACCACCTGGCAGGGTGATGACTGAAGCTTTCTTT
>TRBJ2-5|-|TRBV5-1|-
CASSWAQDTETQYF
TGCGCCAGCAGCTGGGCACAGGATACAGAGACCCAGTACTTC
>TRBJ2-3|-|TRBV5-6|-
CASRFTGDWAGDTQYF
TGTGCCAGCAGATTTACAGGAGACTGGGCAGGAGATACGCAGTATTTT
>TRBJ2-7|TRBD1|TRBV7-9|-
CASSFTRQGASSYEQYF
TGTGCCAGCAGCTTCACCCGACAGGGGGCCTCCTCCTACGAGCAGTACTTC
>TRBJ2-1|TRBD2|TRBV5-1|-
CASSFGTSGGYNEQFF
TGCGCCAGCAGCTTTGGGACTAGCGGGGGTTACAATGAGCAGTTCTTC
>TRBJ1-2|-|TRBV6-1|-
CASRRDAINYGYTF
TGTGCCAGCAGGAGGGACGCAATCAACTATGGCTACACCTTC
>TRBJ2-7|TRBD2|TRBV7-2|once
CASSLATAGGPYEQYF
TGTGCCAGCAGCTTAGCGACCGCGGGAGGGCCCTACGAGCAGTACTTC
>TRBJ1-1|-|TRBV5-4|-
CASSLGGRSEAFF
TGTGCCAGCAGCTTGGGGGGTAGGTCTGAAGCTTTCTTT
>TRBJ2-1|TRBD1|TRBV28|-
CASRRQGMGNEQFF
TGTGCCAGCAGGAGACAGGGAATGGGGAATGAGCAGTTCTTC
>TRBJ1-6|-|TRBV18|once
CASSPPIPGDNSPLHF
TGTGCCAGCTCACCTCCCATACCAGGGGATAATTCACCCCTCCACTTT
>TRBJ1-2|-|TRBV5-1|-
CASSSEPTATFYGYTF
TGCGCCAGCAGCTCCGAGCCGACAGCAACATTCTATGGCTACACCTTC
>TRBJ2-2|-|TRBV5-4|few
CASSLTAGELFF
TGTGCCAGCAGCTTGACGGCCGGGGAGCTGTTTTTT
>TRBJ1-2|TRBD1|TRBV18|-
CASSPPTGEGGTYGYTF
TGTGCCAGCTCACCACCGACAGGGGAAGGGGGAACTTATGGCTACACCTTC
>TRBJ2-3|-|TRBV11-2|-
CASSLNPMLLTDTQYF
TGTGCCAGCAGCTTAAACCCCATGCTTCTCACAGATACGCAGTATTTT
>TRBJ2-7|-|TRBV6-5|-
CASSYGRAADYEQYF
TGTGCCAGCAGTTACGGGCGGGCCGCGGACTACGAGCAGTACTTC
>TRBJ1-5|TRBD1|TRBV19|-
CASLDRGQPQHF
TGTGCCAGCCTGGACAGGGGTCAGCCCCAGCATTTT
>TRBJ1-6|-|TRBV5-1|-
CASSLEGGTNSPLHF
TGCGCCAGCAGCTTGGAGGGAGGGACTAATTCACCCCTCCACTTT
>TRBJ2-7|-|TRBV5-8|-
CASPRLAYEQYF
TGTGCCAGCCCCCGGCTAGCTTACGAGCAGTACTTC
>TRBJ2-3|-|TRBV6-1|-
CASSEALSGSSTDTQYF
TGTGCCAGCAGTGAAGCCCTGTCGGGCAGTAGCACAGATACGCAGTATTTT
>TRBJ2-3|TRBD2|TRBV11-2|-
CASSLTGGRLTDTQYF
TGTGCCAGCAGCTTAACGGGGGGGCGGTTAACAGATACGCAGTATTTT
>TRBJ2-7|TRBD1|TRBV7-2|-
CASSKQGSSSYEQYF
TGTGCCAGCAGCAAACAGGGGTCGAGCTCCTACGAGCAGTACTTC
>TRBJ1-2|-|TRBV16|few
CASSQVPSTNYGYTF
TGTGCCAGCAGCCAAGTTCCGAGCACTAACTATGGCTACACCTTC
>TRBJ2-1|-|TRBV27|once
CASSIIPGLLFNEQFF
TGTGCCAGCAGTATCATTCCGGGACTCCTATTCAATGAGCAGTTCTTC
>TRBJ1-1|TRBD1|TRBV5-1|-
CASSLGGQGSTEAFF
TGCGCCAGCAGCTTAGGTGGACAGGGGTCCACTGAAGCTTTCTTT
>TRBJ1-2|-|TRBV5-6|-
CASSSSRGYTF
TGTGCCAGCAGCTCCAGCAGAGGCTACACCTTC
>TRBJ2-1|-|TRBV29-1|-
CSADGRLGEQFF
TGCAGCGCCGACGGCAGGCTGGGGGAGCAGTTCTTC
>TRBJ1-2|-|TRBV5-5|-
CASSLDPSYGYTF
TGTGCCAGCAGCTTAGACCCCTCCTATGGCTACACCTTC
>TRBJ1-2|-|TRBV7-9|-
CASSLEWRRAF
TGTGCCAGCAGCTTGGAGTGGAGGAGGGCCTTC
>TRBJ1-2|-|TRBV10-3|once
CAIRSTENGYTF
TGTGCCATCAGATCGACAGAAAATGGCTACACCTTC
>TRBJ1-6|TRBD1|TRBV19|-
CASRLDRGSPLHF
TGTGCCAGTAGACTGGACAGGGGATCACCCCTCCACTTT
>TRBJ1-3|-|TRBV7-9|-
CASSYSSGNTIYF
TGTGCCAGCAGTTACAGCTCTGGAAACACCATATATTTT
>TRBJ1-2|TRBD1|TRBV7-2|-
CASSTTGYGGYTF
TGTGCCAGCAGTACGACAGGGTATGGTGGCTACACCTTC
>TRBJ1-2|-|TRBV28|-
CASSSSRLGSGGYTF
TGTGCCAGCAGTTCCTCCCGCTTGGGTTCGGGTGGCTACACCTTC
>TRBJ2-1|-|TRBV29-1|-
CSVAVSEQFF
TGCAGCGTAGCTGTCAGTGAGCAGTTCTTC
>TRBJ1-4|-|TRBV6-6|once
CASSYLRETNEKLFF
TGTGCCAGCAGTTACCTGAGGGAAACTAATGAAAAACTGTTTTTT
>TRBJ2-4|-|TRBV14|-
CASSQVRPKNIQYF
TGTGCCAGCAGCCAAGTGAGGCCCAAAAACATTCAGTACTTC
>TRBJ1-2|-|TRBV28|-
CASSPDSWDGYTF
TGTGCCAGCAGCCCCGACAGTTGGGATGGCTACACCTTC
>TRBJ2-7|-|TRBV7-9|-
CASSYRDDEQYF
TGTGCCAGCAGCTACCGGGACGACGAGCAGTACTTC
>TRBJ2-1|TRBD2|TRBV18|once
CASSPPALAGGGNEQFF
TGTGCCAGCTCACCACCGGCACTAGCGGGAGGCGGCAATGAGCAGTTCTTC
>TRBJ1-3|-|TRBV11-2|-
CASSTRISGNTIYF
TGTGCCAGCAGCACCCGGATCTCTGGAAACACCATATATTTT
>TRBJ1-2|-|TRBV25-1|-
CASSESTTYRVSGGGYTF
TGTGCCAGCAGTGAATCCACTACATACAGGGTTTCCGGGGGTGGCTACACCTTC
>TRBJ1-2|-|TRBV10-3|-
CAISVGGPGYTF
TGTGCCATCAGTGTTGGAGGGCCTGGCTACACCTTC
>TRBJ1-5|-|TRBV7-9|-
CASSSVSNQPQHF
TGTGCCAGCAGCTCTGTTAGCAATCAGCCCCAGCATTTT
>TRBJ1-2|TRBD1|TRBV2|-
CASSSAGQGAVRGYTF
TGTGCCAGCAGTTCCGCTGGACAGGGGGCGGTGCGAGGCTACACCTTC
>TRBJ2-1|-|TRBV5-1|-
CASSSDIPLTNEQFF
TGCGCCAGCAGCTCTGACATCCCCCTTACCAATGAGCAGTTCTTC
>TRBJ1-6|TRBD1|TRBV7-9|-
CASSSTGEASYNSPLHF
TGTGCCAGCAGCTCAACAGGGGAGGCCTCCTATAATTCACCCCTCCACTTT
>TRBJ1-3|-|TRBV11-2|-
CASSLKSSGNTIYF
TGTGCCAGCAGCCTCAAGAGCTCTGGAAACACCATATATTTT